This TCR beta chain comes out of a study of shared clonotypes between healthy human individuals. Across the whole study: Plates per donor: three CD4 naive, three CD4 memory, two CD8 naive, one CD8 memory. Overall study findings and caveats: Larger estimated richness was generally recorded for naive subsets relative to memory subsets.

Caucasian adults residing in Nashville, Tennessee made up all the donors. The data were produced by immunoSEQ multiplex PCR, yet TCRdb's version contains in-frame clones alone and is incomplete. Of some 660,000 clones in the sample, around three quarters are singletons; the top ten hold 1.5% to 2%. This clone was seen a handful of times. The antigen remains unidentified. This receptor was identified in a woman in her twenties or thirties in good health. The sequencing sample was made of memory CD4+ T cells sorted from blood. As for subset: CD45RA-negative fraction.

Here the CDR3 DNA reads TGCGGAACTTTGACGGGGAGTGGTGAAAAACTGTTTTTT. It is translated as CGTLTGSGEKLFF. The V call is TRBV29-1, the J call TRBJ1-4, with no clear D. The CDR3 is made up of 13 amino acids. Germline V gene data show CDR1 as SQVTM and CDR2 as ANQGSEA.